Below, 5 T cell receptor beta chains from the same sample are listed, as sequenced in a study of brain T cells in children with intractable seizures. Repertoires were generated with immunoSEQ multiplex PCR, while TCRdb's copy carries only in-frame clones and drops some. This sample carries about 340,000 clones, over 85% of them seen once, and the ten largest clones take about 5.8%. The time point here: blood from clinic visit 5 months post-surgery; TSC patient then seizure free. The starting material was peripheral blood, obtained roughly 5 months after surgery. Receptors originate from a boy under three years old with tuberous sclerosis and intractable seizures.

The genes are TRBV18 and TRBJ1-1; no definite D call. Germline CDR1 KGHSH, CDR2 LQKENI. There are 15 residues in the CDR3. Trimming pared 3 bases from V and 0 bases from J, leaving 11 bases between. The CDR3 nucleotides are TGTGCCAGCTCACCGGATCGGGTCATGAACACTGAAGCTTTCTTT. Translation: CASSPDRVMNTEAFF.

This chain uses TRBV25-1 with TRBJ2-7, with D uncertain. CDR1 and CDR2 (germline): MGHDK, SYGVNS. This CDR3 contains 11 residues. V lost 3 bases and J lost 5, with 5 bases in between. CDR3 sequence reads: CASSESHEQYF. DNA for the CDR3: TGTGCCAGCAGTGAGAGTCACGAGCAGTACTTC.

CDR3 nucleotides: TGTGCCAGCAGTTCCGGGACGGGCAATGAGCAGTTCTTC. This encodes CASSSGTGNEQFF. The chain combines TRBV12-3 or TRBV12-4 with TRBJ2-1; either TRBD1 or TRBD2 may fit D (5 bases each). The CDR3 is 13 amino acids. Trimming took 4 bases from V and 6 from J, leaving 10 bases between them.

This chain connects TRBV18 to TRBJ2-3, with 11 nucleotides matching TRBD2. Looked up from germline, CDR1 is KGHSH and CDR2 is LQKENI. The CDR3 is 15 residues long. V shed 5 bases, J shed 4 bases, and the junction held 5 bases outside the gene matches. CDR3 protein: CASSTVAGGPDTQYF. The CDR3 bases are TGTGCCAGCTCAACCGTAGCGGGGGGGCCAGATACGCAGTATTTT.

For the CDR3, the DNA is TGCGCCAGCAGCTTGGTGATAGCTTCCGGCAATGAGCAGTTCTTC. Its protein product is CASSLVIASGNEQFF. This chain joins TRBV5-1 and TRBJ2-1; D gene unclear. Germline V lookup: CDR1 SGHRS, CDR2 YFSETQ. The CDR3 is 15 residues long. The V and J ends lost 0 bases and 6 bases respectively, with 13 bases between them.